Presented here are 4 T cell receptor beta chains from one specimen sequenced in a study of vaccination and CD4 T cells after COVID-19. TCRdb re-called the PCR reads through MiXCR, storing one row per CDR3 protein. The table records about 14,000 distinct CDR3 sequences, over 65% of them present only once. Sequenced here: CD4+ T cells from blood, sampled after SARS-CoV-2 vaccination. Source of these receptors: a human donor who had recovered from COVID-19.

This chain joins TRBV27 and TRBJ1-6; 10 bases line up with TRBD1. Per the germline V gene, CDR1 is MNHEY and CDR2 is SMNVEV (reference sequence). With 5 bases clipped from V and 2 bases from J, the junction kept 3 bases outside the gene matches. CDR3 size: 16 residues. CDR3 bases: TGTGCCAGCAGTGGGACAGGGGCGGCCTATAATTCACCCCTCCACTTT. Residues: CASSGTGAAYNSPLHF.

This chain links TRBV7-9 with TRBJ2-3; 15 nucleotides align to TRBD2. The CDR3 loop spans 19 amino acids. Germline loops: CDR1 SEHNR, CDR2 FQNEAQ (reference sequence). The trim removed 4 bases at V and 4 bases at J, leaving 12 bases unmatched. The DNA for the CDR3 is TGTGCCAGCAGCTCCCGGACTAGCGGGAGGGCTCGTTATCCAGATACGCAGTATTTT. Protein sequence: CASSSRTSGRARYPDTQYF.

The chain uses TRBV6-1 and TRBJ1-1, with no clear D. Germline lookup yields CDR1 MNHNS and CDR2 SASEGT. There are 12 residues in the CDR3. Trimming stripped 1 base from V and 5 bases from J, with 5 bases between. The CDR3 DNA reads as TGTGCCAGCAGTGAAGGAGCGACTGAAGCTTTCTTT. Protein product: CASSEGATEAFF.

This chain uses TRBV10-1 with TRBJ2-5, with D perhaps TRBD2 (6 bases). Trimming left V 4 bases short and J 7 bases short, with 7 bases between. The germline V gene encodes CDR1 WNHNN and CDR2 SYGVQD (reference sequence). This CDR3 spans 11 amino acids. The CDR3 DNA sequence: TGCGCCAGCAGTGCCGGGGGGACCCAGTACTTC. Residues: CASSAGGTQYF.